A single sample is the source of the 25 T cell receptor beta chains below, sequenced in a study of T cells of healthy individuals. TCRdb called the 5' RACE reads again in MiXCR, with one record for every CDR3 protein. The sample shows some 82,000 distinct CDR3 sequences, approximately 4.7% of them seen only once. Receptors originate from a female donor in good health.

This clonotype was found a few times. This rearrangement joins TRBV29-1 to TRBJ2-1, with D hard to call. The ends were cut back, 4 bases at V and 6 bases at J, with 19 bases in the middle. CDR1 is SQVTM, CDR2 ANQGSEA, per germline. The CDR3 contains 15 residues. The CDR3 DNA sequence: TGCAGCGTTGCGACCCAAAGGAAGTATCTCAATGAGCAGTTCTTC. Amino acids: CSVATQRKYLNEQFF.

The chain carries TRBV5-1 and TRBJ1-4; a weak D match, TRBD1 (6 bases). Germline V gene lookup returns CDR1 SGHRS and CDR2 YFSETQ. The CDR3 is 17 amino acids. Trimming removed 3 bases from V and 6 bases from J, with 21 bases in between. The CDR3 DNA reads TGCGCCAGCAGCTCGCTGCTAGAGGGGGGTGCGGATGAAAAACTGTTTTTT. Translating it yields CASSSLLEGGADEKLFF.

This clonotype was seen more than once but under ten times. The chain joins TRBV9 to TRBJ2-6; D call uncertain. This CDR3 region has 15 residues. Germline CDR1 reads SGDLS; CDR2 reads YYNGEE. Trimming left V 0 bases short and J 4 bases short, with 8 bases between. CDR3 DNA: TGTGCCAGCAGCGTAGTTGCAGTCGGGGCCAACGTCCTGACTTTC. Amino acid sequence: CASSVVAVGANVLTF.

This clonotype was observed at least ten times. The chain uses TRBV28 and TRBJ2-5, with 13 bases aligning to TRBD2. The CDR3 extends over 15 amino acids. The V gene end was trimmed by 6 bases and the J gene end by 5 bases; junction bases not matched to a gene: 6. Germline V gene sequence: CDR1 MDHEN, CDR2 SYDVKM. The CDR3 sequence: CASSFLTSGRETQYF. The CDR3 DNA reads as TGTGCCAGCAGCTTTTTGACTAGCGGGAGGGAGACCCAGTACTTC. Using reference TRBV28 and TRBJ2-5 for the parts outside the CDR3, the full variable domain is DVKVTQSSRYLVKRTGEKVFLECVQDMDHENMFWYRQDPGLGLRLIYFSYDVKMKEKGDIPEGYSVSREKKERFSLILESASTNQTSMYLCASSFLTSGRETQYFGPGTRLLVL.

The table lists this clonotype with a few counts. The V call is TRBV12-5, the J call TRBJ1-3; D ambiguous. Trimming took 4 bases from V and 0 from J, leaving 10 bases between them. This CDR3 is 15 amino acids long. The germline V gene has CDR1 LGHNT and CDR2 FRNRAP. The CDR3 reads CASGSPTGSGNTIYF. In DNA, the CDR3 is TGTGCTAGTGGTTCGCCCACCGGCTCTGGAAACACCATATATTTT. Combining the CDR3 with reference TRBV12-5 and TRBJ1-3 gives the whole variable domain DARVTQTPRHKVTEMGQEVTMRCQPILGHNTVFWYRQTMMQGLELLAYFRNRAPLDDSGMPKDRFSAEMPDATLATLKIQPSEPRDSAVYFCASGSPTGSGNTIYFGEGSWLTVV.

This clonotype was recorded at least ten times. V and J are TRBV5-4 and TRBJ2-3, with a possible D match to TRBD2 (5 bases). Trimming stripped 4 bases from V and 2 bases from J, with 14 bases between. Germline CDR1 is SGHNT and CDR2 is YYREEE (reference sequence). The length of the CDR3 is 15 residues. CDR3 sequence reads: CASSPISGPTDTQYF. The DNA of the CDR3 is TGTGCCAGCAGCCCCATCAGCGGCCCCACAGATACGCAGTATTTT. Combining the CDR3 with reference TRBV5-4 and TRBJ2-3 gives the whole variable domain ETGVTQSPTHLIKTRGQQVTLRCSSQSGHNTVSWYQQALGQGPQFIFQYYREEENGRGNFPPRFSGLQFPNYSSELNVNALELDDSALYLCASSPISGPTDTQYFGPGTRLTVL.

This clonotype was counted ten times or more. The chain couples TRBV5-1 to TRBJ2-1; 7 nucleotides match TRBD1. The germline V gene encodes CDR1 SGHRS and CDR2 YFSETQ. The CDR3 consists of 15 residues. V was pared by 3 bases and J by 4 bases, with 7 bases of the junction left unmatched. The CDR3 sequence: CASSSEGTAYNEQFF. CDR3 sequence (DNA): TGCGCCAGCAGCTCCGAAGGGACAGCTTACAATGAGCAGTTCTTC.

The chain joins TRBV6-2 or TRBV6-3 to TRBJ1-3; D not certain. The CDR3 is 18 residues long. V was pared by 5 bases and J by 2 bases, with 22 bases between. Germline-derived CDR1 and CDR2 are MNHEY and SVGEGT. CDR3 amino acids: CASSPERVWSAAGNTIYF. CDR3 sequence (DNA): TGTGCCAGCAGTCCTGAACGGGTTTGGTCTGCAGCTGGAAACACCATATATTTT.

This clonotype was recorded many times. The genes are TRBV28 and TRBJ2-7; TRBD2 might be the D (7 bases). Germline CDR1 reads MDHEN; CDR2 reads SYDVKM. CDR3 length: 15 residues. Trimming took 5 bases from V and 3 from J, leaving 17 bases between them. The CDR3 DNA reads TGTGCCAGCAGTGCCCATTCAGGGGACTACTACGAGCAGTACTTC. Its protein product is CASSAHSGDYYEQYF.

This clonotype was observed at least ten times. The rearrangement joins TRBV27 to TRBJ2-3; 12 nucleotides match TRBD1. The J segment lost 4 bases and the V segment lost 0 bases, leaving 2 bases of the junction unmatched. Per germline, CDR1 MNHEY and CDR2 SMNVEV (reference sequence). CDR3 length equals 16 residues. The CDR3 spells CASSLSGTGGSDTQYF. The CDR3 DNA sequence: TGTGCCAGCAGTTTATCCGGGACAGGGGGCTCAGATACGCAGTATTTT.

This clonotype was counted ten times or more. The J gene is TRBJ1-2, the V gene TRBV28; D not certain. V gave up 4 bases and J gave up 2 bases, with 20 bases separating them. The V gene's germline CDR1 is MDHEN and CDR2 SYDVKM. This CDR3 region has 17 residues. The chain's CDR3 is CASSSIDGASSNYGYTF. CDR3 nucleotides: TGTGCCAGCAGTTCCATCGATGGAGCGAGTTCGAACTATGGCTACACCTTC.

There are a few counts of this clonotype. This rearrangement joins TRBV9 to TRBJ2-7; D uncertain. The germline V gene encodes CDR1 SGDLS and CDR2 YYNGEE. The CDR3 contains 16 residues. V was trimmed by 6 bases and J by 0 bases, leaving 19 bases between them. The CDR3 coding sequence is TGTGCCAGCACCCTGTTCCCCAGCGCGAGCTCCTACGAGCAGTACTTC. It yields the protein CASTLFPSASSYEQYF.

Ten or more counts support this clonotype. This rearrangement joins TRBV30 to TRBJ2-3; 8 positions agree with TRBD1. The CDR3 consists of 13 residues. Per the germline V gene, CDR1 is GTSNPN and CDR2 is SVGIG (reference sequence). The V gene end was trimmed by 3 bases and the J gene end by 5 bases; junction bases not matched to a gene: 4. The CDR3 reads CAWRGTGLDTQYF. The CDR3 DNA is TGTGCCTGGAGGGGGACAGGTCTAGATACGCAGTATTTT.

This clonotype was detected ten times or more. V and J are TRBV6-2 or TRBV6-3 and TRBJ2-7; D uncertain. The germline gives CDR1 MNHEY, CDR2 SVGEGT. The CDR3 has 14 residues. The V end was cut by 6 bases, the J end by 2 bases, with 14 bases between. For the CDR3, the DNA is TGTGCCAGCAGGCTCACGGACGGTACCTACGAGCAGTACTTC. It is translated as CASRLTDGTYEQYF.

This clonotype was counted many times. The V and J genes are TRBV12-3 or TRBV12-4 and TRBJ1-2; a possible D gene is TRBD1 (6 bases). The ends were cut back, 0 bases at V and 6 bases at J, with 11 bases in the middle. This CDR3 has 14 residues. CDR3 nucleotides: TGTGCCAGCAGTTTAGCGCCGGGGGCCGATGGCTACACCTTC. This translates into CASSLAPGADGYTF.

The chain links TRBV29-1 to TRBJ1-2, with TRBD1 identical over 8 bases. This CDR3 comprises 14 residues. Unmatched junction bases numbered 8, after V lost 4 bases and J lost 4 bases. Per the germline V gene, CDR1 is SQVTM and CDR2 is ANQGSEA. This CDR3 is CSVASQGATYGYTF. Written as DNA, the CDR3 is TGCAGCGTTGCATCTCAGGGGGCGACCTATGGCTACACCTTC.

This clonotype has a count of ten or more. CDR3 residues: CASSLWVRDSPLHF. CDR3 nucleotides: TGTGCCAGCAGTTTGTGGGTCCGCGATTCACCCCTCCACTTT. The chain is built from TRBV28 and TRBJ1-6; D remains ambiguous. Germline CDR1 and CDR2: MDHEN and SYDVKM. V gave up 3 bases and J gave up 8 bases, with 11 bases separating them. The CDR3 extends over 14 amino acids. Based on the CDR3 plus reference TRBV28 and TRBJ1-6, the full variable domain is DVKVTQSSRYLVKRTGEKVFLECVQDMDHENMFWYRQDPGLGLRLIYFSYDVKMKEKGDIPEGYSVSREKKERFSLILESASTNQTSMYLCASSLWVRDSPLHFGNGTRLTVT.

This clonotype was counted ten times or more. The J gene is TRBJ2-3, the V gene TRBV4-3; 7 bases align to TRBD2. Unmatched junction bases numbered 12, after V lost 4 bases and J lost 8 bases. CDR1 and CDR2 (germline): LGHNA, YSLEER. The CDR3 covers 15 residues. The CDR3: CASSPAGVNGVTQYF. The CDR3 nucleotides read TGCGCCAGCAGCCCGGCGGGGGTAAATGGTGTTACGCAGTATTTT.

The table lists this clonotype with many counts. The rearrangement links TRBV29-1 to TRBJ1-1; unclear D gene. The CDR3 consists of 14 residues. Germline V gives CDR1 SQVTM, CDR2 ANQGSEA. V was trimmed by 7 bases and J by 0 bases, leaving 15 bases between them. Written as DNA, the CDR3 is TGCAGCGCCCGGGTCTCCACCTTGAACACTGAAGCTTTCTTT. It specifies CSARVSTLNTEAFF.

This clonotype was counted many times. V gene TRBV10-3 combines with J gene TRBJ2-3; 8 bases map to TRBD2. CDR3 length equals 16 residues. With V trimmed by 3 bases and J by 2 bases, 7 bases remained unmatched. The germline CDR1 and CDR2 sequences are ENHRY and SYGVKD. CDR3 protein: CAISDWSGGNTDTQYF. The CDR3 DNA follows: TGTGCCATCAGTGATTGGAGCGGGGGCAACACAGATACGCAGTATTTT.

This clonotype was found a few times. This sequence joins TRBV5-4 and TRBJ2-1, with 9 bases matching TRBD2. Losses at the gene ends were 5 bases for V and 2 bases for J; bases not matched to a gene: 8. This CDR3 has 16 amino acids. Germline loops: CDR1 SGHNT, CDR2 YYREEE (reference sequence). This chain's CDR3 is CASRLEIAGAYNEQFF. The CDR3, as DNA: TGTGCCAGCAGGCTTGAAATAGCGGGAGCCTACAATGAGCAGTTCTTC.

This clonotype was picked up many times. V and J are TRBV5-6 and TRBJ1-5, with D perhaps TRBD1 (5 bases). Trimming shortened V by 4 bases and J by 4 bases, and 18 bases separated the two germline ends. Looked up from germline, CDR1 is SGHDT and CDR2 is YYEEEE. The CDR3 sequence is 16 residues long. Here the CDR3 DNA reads TGTGCCAGCAGCCTTTCAAAGGGGACTTCTAATCAGCCCCAGCATTTT. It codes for CASSLSKGTSNQPQHF.

The CDR3 DNA reads as TGTGCCAGCAGCTTTACGGCGGGGAACACTGAAGCTTTCTTT. Encoded protein: CASSFTAGNTEAFF. V and J are TRBV27 and TRBJ1-1, with D uncertain. In germline, CDR1 is MNHEY, CDR2 SMNVEV (reference sequence). Trimming took 6 bases from V and 1 from J, leaving 12 bases between them. The CDR3 has 14 amino acids.

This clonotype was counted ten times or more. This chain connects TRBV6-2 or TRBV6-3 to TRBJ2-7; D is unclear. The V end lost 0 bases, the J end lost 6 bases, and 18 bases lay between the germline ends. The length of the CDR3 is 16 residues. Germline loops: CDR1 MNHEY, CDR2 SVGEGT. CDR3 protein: CASSYSMPQTWAEQYF. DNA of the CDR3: TGTGCCAGCAGTTACTCGATGCCCCAAACATGGGCCGAGCAGTACTTC.

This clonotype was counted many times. The CDR3 nucleotides are TGCAGTGCTAGAGATGGGACTAGCGGTTACAATGAGCAGTTCTTC. Its protein is CSARDGTSGYNEQFF. The genes are TRBV20-1 and TRBJ2-1, with 11 bases identical to TRBD2. J lost 4 bases, V lost 0 bases, and 2 bases had no gene match. The CDR3 length is 15 residues. Per germline, CDR1 DFQATT and CDR2 SNEGSKA (reference sequence).